The text below deals with one TCR beta chain. The sample originates from a study of blood T cells in healthy people across ages. Turning to the study itself: Template switching retrieved approximately one barcoded beta molecule for each two T cells.

Losses at the gene ends were 0 bases for V and 7 bases for J; bases not matched to a gene: 6. CDR1 is SEHNR and CDR2 is FQNEAQ in the germline V gene (reference sequence). The CDR3 spans 16 residues. Alongside a J-beta primer mix, a sample-barcoded 5' primer served in a second PCR lasting roughly 7 to 11 cycles. TCRdb reanalysed the 5' RACE reads using MiXCR and keeps one entry per CDR3 protein. The sample comprises 1.5 million to 1.8 million distinct CDR3 sequences, about 45% of which are singletons, and under 5% rests with the top ten. The origin of this receptor is a woman aged 18-35 years in good health. V and J are TRBV7-9 and TRBJ2-1, with TRBD2 identical over 10 bases. Sequencing input: blood. The CDR3 nucleotides read TGTGCCAGCAGCTTAGCGACTAGCGGGCGAGGGAATGAGCAGTTCTTC. Translated, it gives CASSLATSGRGNEQFF.